This T cell receptor (beta chain) stems from a study of vaccination and CD4 T cells after COVID-19. About the research overall: Each post-COVID sample was drawn after diagnosis, and the median interval was approximately 100 days (range 35 to 161).

Note on this clonotype: Its antigen is unidentified.

Treatment specified: roughly 10-day PBMC culture with coronavirus spike peptide pools or control peptides (ViraFEST assay). The Oncomine TCR Beta short-read assay sequenced DNA from cultured CD4+ T cells. TCRdb re-derived calls from the PCR reads in MiXCR, one entry per CDR3 protein. Here the sample spans over 10,000 distinct CDR3 sequences, about 74% being singletons. Study results and caveats: Reactive clone data from convalescent patients indicated a median of about 86% appearing only post-vaccination.

The TCR comes from a human donor who had recovered from COVID-19. Sequencing was performed on CD4+ T cells from blood, cultured in vitro.

CDR3 loop: CAISDPTMRGYEQYF. The CDR3 nucleotides are TGTGCCATCAGTGATCCTACCATGAGGGGCTACGAGCAGTACTTC. The rearrangement joins TRBV10-3 to TRBJ2-7; possibly TRBD1 or TRBD2 for D (5 bases each). V lost 3 bases to trimming and J lost 3 bases, with 15 bases between them. Germline-derived CDR1 and CDR2 are ENHRY and SYGVKD. The CDR3 is 15 amino acids.